This section outlines one T cell receptor (beta chain) sequence together with its context. This clonotype was seen ten or more times. Its antigen is not yet known. No much larger clone is present one base from it, and per-base qualities are unavailable. The CDR3, cysteine through phenylalanine, is 15 amino acids long. Just CDR3 DNA is preserved here, 45 bases in frame from base 1. The germline ends are 13 bases apart after V is trimmed by 5 bases and J by 0 bases. The germline V gene supplies CDR1 KGHSH and CDR2 LQKENI. This sample was included in a study of T cells in Graves' hyperthyroidism and ophthalmopathy (dated by TCRdb to the late 2010s). About the full investigation: Peripheral blood samples were taken at the time of initial diagnosis, prior to any treatment. TCR V-J signatures able to tell the groups apart were searched for in a discovery cohort of more than 90 patients, of whom more than 40 had Graves' ophthalmopathy and about 60 had stable Graves' hyperthyroidism. An independent validation cohort of under 20 hyperthyroidism patients and 17 patients who later progressed to ophthalmopathy tested prospective prediction of ophthalmopathy. For training and testing, the 95 to 100 patients in the discovery cohort were randomly divided in a 7:3 ratio. In addition, the study compared T-cell repertoires in thyroid tissue and in blood from six Graves' hyperthyroidism patients. Once sampling was done, hyperthyroidism patients were given methimazole at a starting dose of 30 mg daily, whereas ophthalmopathy patients were given high-dose intravenous methylprednisolone. According to the paper, TCR Vbeta CDR3 sequencing was carried out on more than 120 peripheral blood samples, which came from 40 to 45 ophthalmopathy, roughly 75 hyperthyroidism and approximately 17 progressor patients. What the authors observed across the whole study: In cross-validation, a model built on a 13 V-J signature told ophthalmopathy apart from stable hyperthyroidism with under 90% sensitivity and about 81% specificity, and in testing the same model reached 80%/75%. Sample size was not statistically predetermined, and investigators were not blinded to group allocation. In validation, progression to ophthalmopathy was predicted by the model with 55% to 71% sensitivity and roughly 72% specificity, a median of roughly 6.4 months before onset. Most expanded thyroid clonotypes (frequency above 0.001) were also found in blood, which suggests that blood repertoires may mirror thyroid immune responses.

Stable Graves' hyperthyroidism was defined as no progression to ophthalmopathy during 18 months of follow-up. Hyperthyroidism patients were newly diagnosed, had a disease duration of under 2 months, and were aged 18 to 65 years. Patients with uncontrolled infections, other autoimmune diseases, pregnancy or lactation were excluded. Diagnoses were based on clinical symptoms, serum thyroxine and TRAb, thyroid ultrasound and orbital computed tomography. PBMCs were isolated from about 10 ml of fresh peripheral blood by Ficoll-Paque density gradient centrifugation. Total RNA was extracted using Trizol reagent, and RNA quality was assessed on an Agilent 2100 Bioanalyzer. Amplification of TCR beta CDR3 regions was carried out from RNA transcripts. The first round of RT-PCR for the TCR CDR3 was performed with the HTBI primer set and the Qiagen OneStep RT-PCR kit. Libraries were constructed in a second round of multiplex PCR, after which size selection and purification were carried out. The libraries were sequenced on an Illumina HiSeq2000 using paired-end 100 bp reads. As for the original processing: SOAPnuke was used to process the raw data, with reads discarded if the reads contained adapters or uncalled bases, had a mean Phred below 15, or lacked an exact constant-primer or identifier match. COPE v1.2.5 was used to merge high-quality paired reads, and clonotypes were defined as unique nucleotide sequences. MiTCR v1.1 was used to align clonotypes to the IMGT TRBV, TRBD and TRBJ reference segments. Analysis was restricted to V-J combinations with a frequency above 0.0001, which covered roughly 99% of repertoires. The TCS score was defined as F50 (clonal expansion) divided by E x V (chaos), with BLOSUM62-based TCRdist calculated between CDR3 peptides within each V-J. Welch's t-statistics and random forest reduced some 510 V-J features to 13, which were used in a naive Bayes classifier (R e1071). TCRdb took the public reads, trimmed them with fastp at Q25, ran MiXCR for clone calling and kept in-frame beta chains. Each CDR3 protein appears once, grouped with its most common genes and DNA. V and J calls and clone size were set by TCRdb, not the authors. For this sample the table gives some 350,000 distinct CDR3 sequences, of which just under 25% were detected only once. About 73% of the sample is held by the ten biggest clonotypes.

This receptor was identified in a man in his fifties or sixties with Graves' hyperthyroidism. The rearrangement combines TRBV18 with TRBJ2-5; the D region possibly corresponds to TRBD1 (6 bases align). Sequenced sample: blood. The DNA sequence is given as TGTGCCAGCTCATCCACAGGGAATTACCAAGAGACCCAGTACTTC. It codes for CASSSTGNYQETQYF.